This T cell receptor beta chain was obtained from a study of blood T cell repertoires in COVID-19. Study-level information: The United States, Italy and Spain supplied acute and convalescent COVID-19 samples.

TCRdb's table, derived via immunoSEQ multiplex PCR, lists solely in-frame clones and lacks some. The sample yields 150,000 to 200,000 clones, about 80% seen once. After removal of 7 bases from V and 2 bases from J, the junction contained 5 bases not matched to a gene. Germline CDR1 reads SGHRS; CDR2 reads YFSETQ. There are 15 residues in the CDR3. In terms of age and location, participants ranged from roughly 18 to 89 years and lived in about two dozen US areas. The study assigned cohorts using participant-reported clinical history. Recovered status applied to Cohort 3 donors who had two consecutive negative PCRs. It also applied to those with clearance or with symptom resolution.

The source is a middle-aged man who had recovered from COVID-19. The chain uses TRBV5-1 and TRBJ2-1; 11 positions match TRBD2. Sample: PBMCs or T cells enriched from blood (not recorded which). The CDR3 spells CASSASGGTYNEQFF. The DNA of the CDR3 is TGCGCCAGCTCCGCTAGCGGGGGGACCTACAATGAGCAGTTCTTC.